This T cell receptor (beta chain) appears in the sequencing data of a study of T-cell memory formation after mild COVID-19. Study-level findings and limits: Among clones contracting day 15 to 85, CD4/CD8 was balanced, whereas later expanders leaned CD4+. Second-wave clones peaking on day 37 lacked confirmed SARS-CoV-2 specificity.

This clonotype was observed a handful of times. As yet, its antigen is unknown. TCRdb itself ran the 5' RACE reads through MiXCR, one entry per CDR3 protein. Of roughly 110,000 distinct CDR3 sequences listed, about an eighth are singletons. Deletions cut 0 bases from V and 9 bases from J, with 15 bases between. Germline V gene data show CDR1 as LGHNA and CDR2 as YNFKEQ. This CDR3 has 15 amino acids. The sample taken for sequencing was PBMCs or a T cell subset sorted from them (not recorded which). The TCR sequence derives from an adult woman who had mild COVID-19 (a few samples of this study predate the infection). Cell type and time point are not known. The gene calls are TRBV4-2 and TRBJ2-1; no clear D. Here the CDR3 reads CASSQDSQLLGEQFF. In nucleotides, the CDR3 is TGTGCCAGCAGCCAAGATTCCCAGTTGCTGGGTGAGCAGTTCTTC.